The clone carrying this T cell receptor beta chain was counted at least ten times. The sample originates from a study of T cells in Graves' hyperthyroidism and ophthalmopathy. What was amplified from RNA transcripts were TCR beta CDR3 regions. The TCR CDR3 first-round RT-PCR relied on the HTBI primer set. TCRdb processed the multiplex PCR reads anew with MiXCR; each CDR3 protein has one entry. The sample includes approximately 610,000 distinct CDR3 sequences, over 12% of them seen just once. Uncontrolled infection, other autoimmune disease, pregnancy and lactation each barred patients from inclusion. Diagnoses rested on clinical symptoms, serum thyroxine and TRAb, thyroid ultrasound and orbital computed tomography. Germline V gene data show CDR1 as SGHVS and CDR2 as FQNEAQ. V lost 2 bases and J lost 2, with 12 bases in between. CDR3 length: 15 amino acids.

The chain couples TRBV7-8 to TRBJ1-2, with a tentative D call TRBD1 (5 bases). This TCR was recovered from a woman between 35 and 50 years old with Graves' ophthalmopathy. The sequencing sample was made of blood. As DNA, the CDR3 is TGTGCCAGCAGCTTATCGTCAGCAGGGAACTATGGCTACACCTTC. Translating it yields CASSLSSAGNYGYTF.